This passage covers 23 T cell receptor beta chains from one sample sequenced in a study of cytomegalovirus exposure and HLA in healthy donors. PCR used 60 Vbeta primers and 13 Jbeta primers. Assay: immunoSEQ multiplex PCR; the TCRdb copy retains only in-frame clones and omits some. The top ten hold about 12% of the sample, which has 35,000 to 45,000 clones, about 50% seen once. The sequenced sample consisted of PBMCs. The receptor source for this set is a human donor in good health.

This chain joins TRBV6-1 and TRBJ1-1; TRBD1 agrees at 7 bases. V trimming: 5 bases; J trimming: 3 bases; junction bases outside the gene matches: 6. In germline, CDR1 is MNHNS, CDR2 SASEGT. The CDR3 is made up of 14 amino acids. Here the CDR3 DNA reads TGTGCCAGCAGTCCGACAGGGACTTACACTGAAGCTTTCTTT. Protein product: CASSPTGTYTEAFF.

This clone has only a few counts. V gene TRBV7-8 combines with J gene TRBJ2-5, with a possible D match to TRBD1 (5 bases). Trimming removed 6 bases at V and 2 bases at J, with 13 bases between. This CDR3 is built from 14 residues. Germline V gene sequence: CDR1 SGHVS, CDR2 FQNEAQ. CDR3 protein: CASRPGWGQETQYF. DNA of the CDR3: TGTGCCAGCAGGCCAGGGTGGGGTCAAGAGACCCAGTACTTC.

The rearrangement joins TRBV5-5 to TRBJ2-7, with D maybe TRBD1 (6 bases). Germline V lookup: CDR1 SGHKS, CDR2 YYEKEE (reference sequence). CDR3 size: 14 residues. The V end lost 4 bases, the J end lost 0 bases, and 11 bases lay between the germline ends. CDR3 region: CASSERQDSYEQYF. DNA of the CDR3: TGTGCCAGCAGCGAGAGACAGGACTCCTACGAGCAGTACTTC.

The CDR3 coding sequence is TGTGCCAGCAGCACAGGGACAGGGGGCAAGACTGAAGCTTTCTTT. Translating it yields CASSTGTGGKTEAFF. The chain combines TRBV7-3 with TRBJ1-1, with TRBD1 matching over 12 bases. The CDR3 totals 15 residues. Germline CDR1 SGHTA, CDR2 FQGTGA. V dropped 5 bases and J dropped 5; count of bases not matched to a gene: 6. The full variable domain, rest sourced from reference TRBV7-3 and TRBJ1-1, is GAGVSQTPSNKVTEKGKYVELRCDPISGHTALYWYRQSLGQGPEFLIYFQGTGAADDSGLPNDRFFAVRPEGSVSTLKIQRTERGDSAVYLCASSTGTGGKTEAFFGQGTRLTVV.

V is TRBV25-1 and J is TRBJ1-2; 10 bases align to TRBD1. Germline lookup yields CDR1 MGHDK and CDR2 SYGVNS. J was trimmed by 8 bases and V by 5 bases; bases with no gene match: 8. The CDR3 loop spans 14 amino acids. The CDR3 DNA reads TGTGCCAGCAGTATGACAGGGGGCGTGAGGGGCTACACCTTC. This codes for CASSMTGGVRGYTF.

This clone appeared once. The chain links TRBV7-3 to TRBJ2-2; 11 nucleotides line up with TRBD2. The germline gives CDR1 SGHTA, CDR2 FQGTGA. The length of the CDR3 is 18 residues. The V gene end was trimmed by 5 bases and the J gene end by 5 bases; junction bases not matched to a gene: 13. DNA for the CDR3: TGTGCCAGCAGCCCTGCCATTACTAGCGGGGGAGCTACCGGGGAGCTGTTTTTT. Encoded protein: CASSPAITSGGATGELFF.

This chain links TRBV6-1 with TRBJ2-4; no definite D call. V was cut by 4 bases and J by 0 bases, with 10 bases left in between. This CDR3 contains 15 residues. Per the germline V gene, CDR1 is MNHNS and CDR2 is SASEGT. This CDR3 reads CASSGSRVAKNIQYF. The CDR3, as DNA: TGTGCCAGCAGTGGCTCCCGGGTAGCCAAAAACATTCAGTACTTC.

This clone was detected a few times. CDR3 bases: TGTGCCAGTAGGCCTGGGACTAGCGGGGGCAATGAGCAGTTCTTC. Its translation: CASRPGTSGGNEQFF. This chain connects TRBV19 to TRBJ2-1, with 14 bases aligning to TRBD2. The V gene end was trimmed by 6 bases and the J gene end by 6 bases; junction bases not matched to a gene: 4. Per germline, CDR1 LNHDA and CDR2 SQIVND (reference sequence). The CDR3 sequence is 15 residues long.

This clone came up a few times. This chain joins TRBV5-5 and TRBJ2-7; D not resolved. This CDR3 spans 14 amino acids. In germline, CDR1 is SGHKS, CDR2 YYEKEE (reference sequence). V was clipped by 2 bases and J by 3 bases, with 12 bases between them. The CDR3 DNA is TGTGCCAGCAGCTTTAGCTTAGACCTCTACGAGCAGTACTTC. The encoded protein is CASSFSLDLYEQYF.

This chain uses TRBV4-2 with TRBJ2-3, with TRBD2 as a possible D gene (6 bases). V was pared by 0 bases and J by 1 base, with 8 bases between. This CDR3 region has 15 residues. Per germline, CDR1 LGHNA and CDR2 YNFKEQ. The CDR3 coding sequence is TGTGCCAGCAGCCAAGATGAGCGGGGCACAGATACGCAGTATTTT. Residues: CASSQDERGTDTQYF.

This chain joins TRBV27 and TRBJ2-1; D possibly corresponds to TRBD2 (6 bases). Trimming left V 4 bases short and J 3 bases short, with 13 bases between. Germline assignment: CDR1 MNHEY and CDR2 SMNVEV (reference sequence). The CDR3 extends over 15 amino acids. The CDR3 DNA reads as TGTGCCAGCAGTTCCGGGACGGGGGTCTACAATGAGCAGTTCTTC. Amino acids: CASSSGTGVYNEQFF.

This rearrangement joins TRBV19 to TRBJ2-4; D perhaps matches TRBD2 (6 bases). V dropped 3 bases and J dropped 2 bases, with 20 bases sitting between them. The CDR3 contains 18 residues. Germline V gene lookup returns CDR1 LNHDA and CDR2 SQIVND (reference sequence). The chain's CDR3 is CASSIHSAGTVTKNIQYF. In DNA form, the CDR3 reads TGTGCCAGTAGTATCCACTCGGCGGGGACTGTGACCAAAAACATTCAGTACTTC.

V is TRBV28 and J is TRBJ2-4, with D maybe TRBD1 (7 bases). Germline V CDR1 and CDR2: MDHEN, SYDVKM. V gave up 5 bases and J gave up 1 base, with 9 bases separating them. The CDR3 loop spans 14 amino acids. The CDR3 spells CASSPGGAKNIQYF. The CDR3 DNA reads TGTGCCAGCAGTCCAGGGGGGGCCAAAAACATTCAGTACTTC.

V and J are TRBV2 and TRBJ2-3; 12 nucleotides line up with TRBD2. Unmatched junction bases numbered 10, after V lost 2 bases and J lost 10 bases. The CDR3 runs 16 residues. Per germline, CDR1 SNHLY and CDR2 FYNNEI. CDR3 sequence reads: CASSERLAGARDAQYF. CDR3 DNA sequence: TGTGCCAGCAGTGAAAGACTAGCGGGGGCCCGTGATGCGCAGTATTTT.

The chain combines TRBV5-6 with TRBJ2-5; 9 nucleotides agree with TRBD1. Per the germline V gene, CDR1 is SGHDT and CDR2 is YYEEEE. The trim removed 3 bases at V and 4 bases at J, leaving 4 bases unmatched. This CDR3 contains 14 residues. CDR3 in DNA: TGTGCCAGCAGCTCCCGACAGGGGGGAGAGACCCAGTACTTC. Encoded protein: CASSSRQGGETQYF.

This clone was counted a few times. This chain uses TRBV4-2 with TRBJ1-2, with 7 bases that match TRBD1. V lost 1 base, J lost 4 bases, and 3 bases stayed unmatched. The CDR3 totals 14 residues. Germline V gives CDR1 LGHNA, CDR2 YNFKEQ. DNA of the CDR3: TGTGCCAGCAGCCAAGGGGACAGCTTCTATGGCTACACCTTC. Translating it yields CASSQGDSFYGYTF.

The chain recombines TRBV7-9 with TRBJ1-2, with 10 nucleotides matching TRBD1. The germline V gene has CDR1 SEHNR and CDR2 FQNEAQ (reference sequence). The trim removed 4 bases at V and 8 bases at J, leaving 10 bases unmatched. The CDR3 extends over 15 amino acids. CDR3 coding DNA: TGTGCCAGCAGCTCCTCGGGACAGGGGACGGGAGGCTACACCTTC. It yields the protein CASSSSGQGTGGYTF.

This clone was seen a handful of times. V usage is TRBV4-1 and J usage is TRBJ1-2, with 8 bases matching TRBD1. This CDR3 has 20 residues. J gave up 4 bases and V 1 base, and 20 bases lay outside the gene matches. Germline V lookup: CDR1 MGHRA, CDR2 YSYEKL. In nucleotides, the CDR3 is TGCGCCAGCAGCCAAGCGACCATAGGACAGGGAATCATTCTCGCCTATGGCTACACCTTC. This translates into CASSQATIGQGIILAYGYTF.

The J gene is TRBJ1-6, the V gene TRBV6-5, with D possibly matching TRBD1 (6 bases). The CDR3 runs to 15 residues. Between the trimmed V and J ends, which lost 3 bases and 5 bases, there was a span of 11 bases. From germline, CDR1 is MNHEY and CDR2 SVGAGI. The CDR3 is CASSYRGGHNSPLHF. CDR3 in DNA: TGTGCCAGCAGTTATCGAGGGGGACATAATTCACCCCTCCACTTT.

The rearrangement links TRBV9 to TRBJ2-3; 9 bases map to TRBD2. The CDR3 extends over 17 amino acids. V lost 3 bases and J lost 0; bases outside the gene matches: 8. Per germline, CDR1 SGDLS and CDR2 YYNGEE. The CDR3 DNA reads TGTGCCAGCAGCGCATCCCTAGCGGGGTCTAGCACAGATACGCAGTATTTT. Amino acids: CASSASLAGSSTDTQYF.

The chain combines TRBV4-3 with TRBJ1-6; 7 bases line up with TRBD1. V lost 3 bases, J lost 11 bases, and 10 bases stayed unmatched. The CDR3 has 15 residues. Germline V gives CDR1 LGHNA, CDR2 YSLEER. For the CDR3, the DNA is TGCGCCAGCAGCCAGCCAGACAGGGAAAGGGCACCCCTCCACTTT. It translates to CASSQPDRERAPLHF.

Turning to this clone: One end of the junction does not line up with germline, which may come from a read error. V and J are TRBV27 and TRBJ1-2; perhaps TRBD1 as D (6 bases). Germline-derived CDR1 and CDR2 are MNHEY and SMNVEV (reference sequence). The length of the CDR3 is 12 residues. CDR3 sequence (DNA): TGTGCCAGCAGTTTGAGGGGGTATGGCTACATCTTC. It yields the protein CASSLRGYGYIF.

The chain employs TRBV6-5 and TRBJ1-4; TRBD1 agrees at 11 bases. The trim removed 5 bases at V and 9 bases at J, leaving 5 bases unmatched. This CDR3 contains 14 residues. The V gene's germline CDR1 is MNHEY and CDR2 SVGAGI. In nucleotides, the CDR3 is TGTGCCAGCAGTGGGGACAGGGGGATGAAAAAACTGTTTTTT. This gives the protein CASSGDRGMKKLFF.